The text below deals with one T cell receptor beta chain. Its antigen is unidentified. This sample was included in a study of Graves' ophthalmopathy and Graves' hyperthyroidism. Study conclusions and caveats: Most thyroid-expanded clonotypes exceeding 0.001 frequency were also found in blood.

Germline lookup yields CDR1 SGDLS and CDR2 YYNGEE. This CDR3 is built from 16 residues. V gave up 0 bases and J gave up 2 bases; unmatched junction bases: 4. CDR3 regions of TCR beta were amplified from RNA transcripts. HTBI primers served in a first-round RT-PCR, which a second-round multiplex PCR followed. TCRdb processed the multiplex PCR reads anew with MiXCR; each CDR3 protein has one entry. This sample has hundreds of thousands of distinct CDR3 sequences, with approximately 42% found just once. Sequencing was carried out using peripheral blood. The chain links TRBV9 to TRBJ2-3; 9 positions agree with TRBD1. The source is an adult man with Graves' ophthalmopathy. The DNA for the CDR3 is TGTGCCAGCAGCGTAGGTGGGACAGGGCACACAGATACGCAGTATTTT. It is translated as CASSVGGTGHTDTQYF. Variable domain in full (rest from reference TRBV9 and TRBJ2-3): DSGVTQTPKHLITATGQRVTLRCSPRSGDLSVYWYQQSLDQGLQFLIQYYNGEERAKGNILERFSAQQFPDLHSELNLSSLELGDSALYFCASSVGGTGHTDTQYFGPGTRLTVL.